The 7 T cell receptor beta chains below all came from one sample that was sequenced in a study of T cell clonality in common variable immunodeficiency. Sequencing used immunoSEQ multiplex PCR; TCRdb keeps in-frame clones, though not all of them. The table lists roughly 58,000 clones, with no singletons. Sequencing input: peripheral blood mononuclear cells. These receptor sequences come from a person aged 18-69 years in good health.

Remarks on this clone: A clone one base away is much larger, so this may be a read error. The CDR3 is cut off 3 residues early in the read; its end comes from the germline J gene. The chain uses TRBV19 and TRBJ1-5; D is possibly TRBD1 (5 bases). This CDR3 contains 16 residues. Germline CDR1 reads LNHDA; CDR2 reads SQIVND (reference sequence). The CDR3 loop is CATSISRGVSNQPQHF. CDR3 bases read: TGTGCCACTAGTATCTCGAGGGGAGTCAGCAATCAGCCC. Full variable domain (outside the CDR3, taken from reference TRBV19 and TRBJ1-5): DGGITQSPKYLFRKEGQNVTLSCEQNLNHDAMYWYRQDPGQGLRLIYYSQIVNDFQKGDIAEGYSVSREKKESFPLTVTSAQKNPTAFYLCATSISRGVSNQPQHFGDGTRLSIL.

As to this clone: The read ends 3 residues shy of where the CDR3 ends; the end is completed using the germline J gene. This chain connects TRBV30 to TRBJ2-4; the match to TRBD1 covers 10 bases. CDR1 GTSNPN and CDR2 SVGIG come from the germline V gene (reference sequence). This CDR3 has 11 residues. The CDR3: CAWGQGDGQYF. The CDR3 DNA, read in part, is TGTGCCTGGGGACAGGGGGACGGT.

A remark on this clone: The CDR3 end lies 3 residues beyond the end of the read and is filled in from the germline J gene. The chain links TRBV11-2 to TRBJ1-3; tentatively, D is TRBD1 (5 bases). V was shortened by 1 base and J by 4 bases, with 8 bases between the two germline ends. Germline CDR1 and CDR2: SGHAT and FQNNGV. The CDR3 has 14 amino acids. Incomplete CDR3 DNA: TGTGCCAGCAGCTTAGGTGGGGGGGGAAACACC. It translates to CASSLGGGGNT. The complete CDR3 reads CASSLGGGGNTIYF.

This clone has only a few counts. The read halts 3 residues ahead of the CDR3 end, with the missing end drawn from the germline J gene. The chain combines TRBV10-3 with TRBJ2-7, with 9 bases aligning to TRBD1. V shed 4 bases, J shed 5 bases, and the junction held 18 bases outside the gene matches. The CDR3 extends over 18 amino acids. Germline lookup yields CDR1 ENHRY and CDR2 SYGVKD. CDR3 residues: CAISAPGQGIMVVDEQYF. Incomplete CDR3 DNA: TGTGCCATCAGTGCACCGGGACAGGGAATAATGGTCGTCGACGAG.

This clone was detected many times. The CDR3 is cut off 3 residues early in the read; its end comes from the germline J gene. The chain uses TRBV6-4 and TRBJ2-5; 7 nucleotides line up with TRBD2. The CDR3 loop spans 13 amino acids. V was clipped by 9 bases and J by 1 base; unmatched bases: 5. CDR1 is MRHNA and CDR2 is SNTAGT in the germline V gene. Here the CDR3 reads CARAGRFQETQYF. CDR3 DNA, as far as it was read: TGTGCCAGAGCGGGGAGGTTCCAAGAGACC.

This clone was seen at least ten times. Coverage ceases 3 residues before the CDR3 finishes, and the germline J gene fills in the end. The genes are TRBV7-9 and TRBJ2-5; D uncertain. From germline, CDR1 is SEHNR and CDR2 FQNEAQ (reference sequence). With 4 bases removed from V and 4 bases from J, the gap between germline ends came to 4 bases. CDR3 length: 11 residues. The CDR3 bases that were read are TGTGCCAGCAGCTCCGTAGAGACC. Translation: CASSSVET. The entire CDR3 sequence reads CASSSVETQYF.

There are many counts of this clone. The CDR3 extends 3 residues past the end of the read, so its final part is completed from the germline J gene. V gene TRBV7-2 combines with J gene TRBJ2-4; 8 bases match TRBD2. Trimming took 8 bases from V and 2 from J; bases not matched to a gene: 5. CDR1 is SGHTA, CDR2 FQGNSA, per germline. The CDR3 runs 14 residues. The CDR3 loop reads CASREGLTKNIQYF. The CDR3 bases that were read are TGTGCCAGCCGGGAGGGGTTGACCAAAAACATT.